This T cell receptor (beta chain) comes out of a study of response to subunit inactivated influenza vaccine. V shed 5 bases and J 4 bases; nucleotides not matched to a gene: 14. The CDR3 is made up of 17 amino acids. CDR1 LGHNA and CDR2 YSLEER come from the germline V gene. TCRdb used MiXCR to reprocess the RT-PCR reads, holding one entry per CDR3 protein. This table has more than 150,000 distinct CDR3 sequences, over 8.5% appearing once. The rearrangement joins TRBV4-3 to TRBJ2-3, with 8 bases that match TRBD2. This receptor was taken from a man aged 45 to 70 who received an inactivated influenza vaccine. Sequenced here: CD8+ T cells sorted from PBMCs, sampled 23 months after vaccination. This CDR3 reads CASSIGLGRVEPDTQYF. The DNA for the CDR3 is TGCGCCAGCAGCATAGGTCTCGGGAGGGTAGAGCCAGATACGCAGTATTTT.